This T cell receptor (beta chain) stems from a study of metastatic and nonmetastatic thyroid tumors. Overall study: Repertoires were compared across blood and tumor or nodule tissue from malignant and benign thyroid patients.

About this clone: Its target is not known.

How the authors handled the data: Between-group CDR3 differences, defined by clinicopathological status, yielded a distant-metastasis classifier for papillary thyroid cancer. TCRdb re-called clones via MiXCR from the PCR reads. The V and J calls were not made by the authors but by TCRdb's processing. The data show 25,000 to 35,000 clones, more than 20% seen once. Study-wide points: The reported finding was significantly higher TCR beta diversity in malignant thyroid tumors relative to benign nodules, in blood and tumor.

Between the trimmed V and J ends, which lost 6 bases and 2 bases, there was a span of 17 bases. CDR3 length: 16 residues. All patients were untreated before thyroid surgery. This clonotype was sampled from a female donor with papillary thyroid cancer or a benign thyroid nodule (not recorded which). Some clones in this sample may be carry-over from other donors' samples. J is TRBJ2-1 and V is TRBV12-3 or TRBV12-4; D might be TRBD2 (6 bases). What was sequenced was blood. CDR3 coding DNA: TGTGCCAGCAGCCCTACTAGCAGGATCCCCTACAATGAGCAGTTCTTC. It translates to CASSPTSRIPYNEQFF.